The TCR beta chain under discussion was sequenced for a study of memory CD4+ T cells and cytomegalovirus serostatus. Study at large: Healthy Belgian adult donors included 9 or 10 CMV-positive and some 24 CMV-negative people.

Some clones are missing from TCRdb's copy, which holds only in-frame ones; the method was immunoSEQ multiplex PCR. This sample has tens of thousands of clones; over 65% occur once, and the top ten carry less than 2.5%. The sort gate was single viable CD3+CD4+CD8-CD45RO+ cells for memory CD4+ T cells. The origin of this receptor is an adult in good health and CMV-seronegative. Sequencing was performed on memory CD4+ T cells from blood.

In DNA, the CDR3 is TGTGCCACCACGGGTAGCGGGGGCCGCACAGATACGCAGTATTTT. The encoded protein is CATTGSGGRTDTQYF. This rearrangement joins TRBV19 to TRBJ2-3, with 9 bases lining up with TRBD2. With V trimmed by 10 bases and J by 1 base, 9 bases remained unmatched. CDR3 size: 15 residues. CDR1 is LNHDA and CDR2 is SQIVND in the germline V gene (reference sequence).